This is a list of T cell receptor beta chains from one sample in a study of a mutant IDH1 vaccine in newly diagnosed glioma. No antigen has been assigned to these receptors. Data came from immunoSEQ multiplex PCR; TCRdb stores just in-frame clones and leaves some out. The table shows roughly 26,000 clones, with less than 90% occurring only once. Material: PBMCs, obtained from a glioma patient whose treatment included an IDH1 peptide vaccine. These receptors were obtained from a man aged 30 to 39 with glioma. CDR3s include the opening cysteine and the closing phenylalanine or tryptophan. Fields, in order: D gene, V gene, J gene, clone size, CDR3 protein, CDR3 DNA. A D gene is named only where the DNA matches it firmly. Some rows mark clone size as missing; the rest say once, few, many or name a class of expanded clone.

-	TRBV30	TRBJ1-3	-	CAWSSGTGNTIYF	TGTGCCTGGTCCTCAGGGACTGGAAACACCATATATTTT
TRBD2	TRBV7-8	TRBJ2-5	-	CASSLPVMAGGLETQYF	TGTGCCAGCAGCTTACCCGTAATGGCGGGGGGGTTAGAGACCCAGTACTTC
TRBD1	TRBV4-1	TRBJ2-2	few	CASSTRQGGTGELFF	TGCGCCAGCAGCACCCGACAGGGGGGCACCGGGGAGCTGTTTTTT
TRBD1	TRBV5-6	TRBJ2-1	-	CASSTGTGVYNEQFF	TGTGCCAGCAGCACCGGGACAGGGGTTTACAATGAGCAGTTCTTC
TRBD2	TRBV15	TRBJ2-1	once	CATSDPQRGRNEQFF	TGTGCCACCAGCGACCCCCAGCGGGGAAGGAATGAGCAGTTCTTC
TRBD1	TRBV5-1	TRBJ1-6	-	CASSSRTGRDSPLHF	TGCGCCAGCAGCTCGCGGACAGGACGGGATTCACCCCTCCACTTT
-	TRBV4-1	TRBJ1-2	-	CASSQEVQGDYGYTF	TGCGCCAGCAGCCAAGAAGTCCAGGGTGACTATGGCTACACCTTC
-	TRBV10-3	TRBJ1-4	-	CAISEPGTGEKLFF	TGTGCCATCAGTGAGCCCGGGACCGGGGAAAAACTGTTTTTT
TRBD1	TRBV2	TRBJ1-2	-	CASSDRQGAPGYTF	TGTGCCAGCAGTGATCGACAGGGGGCGCCAGGCTACACCTTC
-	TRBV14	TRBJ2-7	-	CASSQSGSSGQQYF	TGTGCCAGCAGCCAATCCGGATCGTCGGGACAGCAGTACTTC
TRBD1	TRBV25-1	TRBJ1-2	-	CASSEHTGGIGYTF	TGTGCCAGCAGTGAACACACAGGGGGCATTGGCTACACCTTC
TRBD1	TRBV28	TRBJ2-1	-	CASSPIQGAGGNEQFF	TGTGCCAGCAGTCCCATTCAGGGGGCCGGGGGCAATGAGCAGTTCTTC
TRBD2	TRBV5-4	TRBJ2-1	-	CASSLAGLNNEQFF	TGTGCCAGCAGCTTGGCGGGACTAAACAATGAGCAGTTCTTC
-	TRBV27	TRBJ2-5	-	CASSHNPQETQYF	TGTGCCAGCAGCCATAACCCCCAAGAGACCCAGTACTTC
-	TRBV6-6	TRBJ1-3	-	CASRPDILSGNTIYF	TGTGCCAGCAGGCCGGACATCCTCTCTGGAAACACCATATATTTT
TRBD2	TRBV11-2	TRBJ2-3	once	CASSYGLAWGTDTQYF	TGTGCCAGCAGCTATGGACTAGCGTGGGGCACAGATACGCAGTATTTT
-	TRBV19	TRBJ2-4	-	CASSLMAGENIQYF	TGTGCCAGTAGTTTGATGGCTGGAGAAAACATTCAGTACTTC
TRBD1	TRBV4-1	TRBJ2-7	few	CASSQDPGGLYEQYF	TGCGCCAGCAGCCAAGATCCAGGGGGTTTATACGAGCAGTACTTC
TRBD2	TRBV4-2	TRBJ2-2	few	CASSQRPGLAGDTGELFF	TGTGCCAGCAGCCAGCGTCCGGGACTAGCGGGAGACACCGGGGAGCTGTTTTTT
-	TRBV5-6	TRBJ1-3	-	CASSTGRSGNTIYF	TGTGCCAGCAGCACAGGACGTTCAGGAAACACCATATATTTT
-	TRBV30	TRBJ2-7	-	CAWTTGISYEQYF	TGTGCCTGGACGACCGGGATCTCCTACGAGCAGTACTTC
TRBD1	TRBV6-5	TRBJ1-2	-	CASSATGGNYGYTF	TGTGCCAGCAGTGCGACAGGGGGCAACTATGGCTACACCTTC
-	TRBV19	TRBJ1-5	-	CASSASSEEPQHF	TGTGCCAGTAGTGCCTCCTCCGAGGAGCCCCAGCATTTT
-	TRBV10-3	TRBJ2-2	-	CAISESGRNTGELFF	TGTGCCATCAGTGAGTCAGGCAGAAACACCGGGGAGCTGTTTTTT
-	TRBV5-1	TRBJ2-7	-	CASSSNYYEQYF	TGCGCCAGCAGCTCAAATTACTACGAGCAGTACTTC
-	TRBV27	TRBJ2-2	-	CASSLLGGQGDTGELFF	TGTGCCAGCAGTTTATTAGGGGGGCAGGGGGACACCGGGGAGCTGTTTTTT
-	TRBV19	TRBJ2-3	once	CASSIGGTDTQYF	TGTGCCAGTAGTATAGGGGGCACAGATACGCAGTATTTT
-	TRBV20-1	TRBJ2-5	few	CSAQDQETQYF	TGCAGTGCTCAGGATCAAGAGACCCAGTACTTC
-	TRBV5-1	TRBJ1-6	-	CASSLESSYNSPLHF	TGCGCCAGCAGCTTGGAGAGCTCCTATAATTCACCCCTCCACTTT
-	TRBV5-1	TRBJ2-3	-	CASSTMTTDTQYF	TGCGCCAGCAGCACCATGACCACAGATACGCAGTATTTT
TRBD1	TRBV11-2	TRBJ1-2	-	CASSMTGGSGYTF	TGTGCCAGCAGCATGACAGGGGGCTCTGGCTACACCTTC
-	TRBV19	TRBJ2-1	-	CASSNRQVSYNEQFF	TGTGCCAGTAGTAATCGACAGGTCTCCTACAATGAGCAGTTCTTC
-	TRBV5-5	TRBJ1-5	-	CASSLGQGQNQPQHF	TGTGCCAGCAGCTTGGGGCAGGGACAAAATCAGCCCCAGCATTTT
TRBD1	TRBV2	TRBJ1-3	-	CASRFGRGPGNTIYF	TGTGCCAGCAGATTCGGCAGGGGGCCTGGAAACACCATATATTTT
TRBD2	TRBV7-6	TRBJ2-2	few	CASSLLAGGRQSTGGLFF	TGTGCCAGCAGCTTATTAGCGGGGGGCCGACAGAGCACCGGGGGGCTGTTTTTT
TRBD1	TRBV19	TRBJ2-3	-	CASSIDPGGADTDTQYF	TGTGCCAGTAGTATAGATCCAGGGGGAGCGGACACAGATACGCAGTATTTT
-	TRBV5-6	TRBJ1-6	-	CASSSPHPNSPLHF	TGTGCCAGCAGCTCTCCCCACCCCAATTCACCCCTCCACTTT
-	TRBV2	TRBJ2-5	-	CASRIPNIETQYF	TGTGCCAGCAGGATTCCGAACATTGAGACCCAGTACTTC
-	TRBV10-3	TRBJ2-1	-	CATRTFGTGEGEQFF	TGTGCCACCCGCACATTTGGAACGGGAGAAGGTGAGCAGTTCTTC
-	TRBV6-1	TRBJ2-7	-	CASTEVGEQYF	TGTGCCAGCACTGAGGTTGGGGAGCAGTACTTC
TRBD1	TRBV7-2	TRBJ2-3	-	CASRLVGSGTATQYF	TGTGCCAGTAGGCTCGTAGGGTCTGGGACAGCTACGCAGTATTTT
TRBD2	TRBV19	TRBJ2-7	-	CASSSEEGTSGYEQYF	TGTGCCAGTAGTAGCGAAGAGGGGACTAGCGGCTACGAGCAGTACTTC
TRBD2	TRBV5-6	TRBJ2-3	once	CASSLAGVLDTQYF	TGTGCCAGCAGCTTAGCGGGGGTCTTAGATACGCAGTATTTT
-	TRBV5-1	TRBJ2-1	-	CASSFGDRSYNEQFF	TGCGCCAGCAGCTTCGGGGATCGGTCCTACAATGAGCAGTTCTTC
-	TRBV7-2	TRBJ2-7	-	CASSSQGSSYEQYF	TGTGCCAGCAGCTCTCAGGGGTCCTCCTACGAGCAGTACTTC
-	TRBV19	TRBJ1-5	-	CVSSEGYNQPQHF	TGTGTTTCATCGGAGGGTTACAATCAGCCCCAGCATTTT
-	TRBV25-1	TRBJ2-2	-	CASSFPPGELFF	TGTGCCAGCAGTTTCCCCCCCGGGGAGCTGTTTTTT
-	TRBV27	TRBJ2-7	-	CASSLTLSYEQYF	TGTGCCAGCAGTTTGACCTTAAGCTACGAGCAGTACTTC
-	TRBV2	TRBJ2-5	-	CASGLGRETQYF	TGTGCCAGCGGTTTGGGGAGAGAGACCCAGTACTTC
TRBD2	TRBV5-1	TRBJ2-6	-	CASSLGGVLAGGGSGANVLTF	TGCGCCAGCAGCTTGGGAGGCGTATTAGCGGGAGGGGGCTCTGGGGCCAACGTCCTGACTTTC
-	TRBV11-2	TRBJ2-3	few	CASSGLRGTLLHTQYF	TGTGCCAGCAGCGGCTTAAGAGGGACTCTCCTCCATACGCAGTATTTT
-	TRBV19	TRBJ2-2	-	CASSSQGNTGELFF	TGTGCCAGTAGTTCTCAGGGGAACACCGGGGAGCTGTTTTTT
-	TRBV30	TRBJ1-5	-	CAWSMGRNQPQHF	TGTGCCTGGAGTATGGGTAGGAATCAGCCCCAGCATTTT
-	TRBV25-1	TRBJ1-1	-	CASSETVHGTNTEAFF	TGTGCCAGCAGTGAGACAGTCCACGGAACGAACACTGAAGCTTTCTTT
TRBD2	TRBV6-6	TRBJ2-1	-	CASSRLAPNEQFF	TGTGCCAGCAGCCGACTAGCTCCCAATGAGCAGTTCTTC